The clone carrying this TCR beta chain occurred many times. RNA transcripts were the template, and TCR beta CDR3 regions were amplified from them. A first-round RT-PCR used HTBI primers, followed by a second-round multiplex PCR. TCRdb independently ran MiXCR on the multiplex PCR reads; one entry per CDR3 protein. The sample has hundreds of thousands of distinct CDR3 sequences, approximately 21% seen once; the top ten hold more than 5.5%. Orbital computed tomography, thyroid ultrasound, TRAb, serum thyroxine and clinical symptoms formed the basis of diagnosis. The sample belongs to a study of Graves' ophthalmopathy and Graves' hyperthyroidism. Study details: Investigators collected peripheral blood at initial diagnosis, before any treatment was given.

The V gene lost 5 bases and the J gene lost 2 bases, with 9 bases spanning the gap. Germline loops: CDR1 LGHDT, CDR2 YNNKEL (reference sequence). The CDR3 sequence is 13 residues long. Sequencing used peripheral blood. The J gene is TRBJ1-1, the V gene TRBV3-1; no clear D gene. This sequence originates from a woman aged 18-30 years with stable Graves' hyperthyroidism. Some clones in this sample may be carry-over from other donors' samples. For the CDR3, the DNA is TGTGCCAGCAGCTCACCGTCTAACACTGAAGCTTTCTTT. It specifies CASSSPSNTEAFF. Full variable domain (rest looked up from reference TRBV3-1 and TRBJ1-1): DTAVSQTPKYLVTQMGNDKSIKCEQNLGHDTMYWYKQDSKKFLKIMFSYNNKELIINETVPNRFSPKSPDKAHLNLHINSLELGDSAVYFCASSSPSNTEAFFGQGTRLTVV.